Presented here are 30 T cell receptor beta chains from one specimen sequenced in a study of pediatric ulcerative colitis. Profiled with immunoSEQ multiplex PCR; TCRdb holds only in-frame clones, not every one. The repertoire has 20,000 to 25,000 clones, around 64% of them found once; the top ten carry about a sixth. The rectum was sampled with one to two pinch biopsies at colonoscopy. The sample comprised gut tissue. Receptors were obtained from a boy between 10 and 17 years old with severe ulcerative colitis.

This clone was picked up a small number of times. The same CDR3 arises from other DNA sequences in this sample as well. This chain uses TRBV5-6 with TRBJ1-2, with 7 positions matching TRBD1. CDR3 size: 13 residues. V shed 3 bases and J 4 bases; nucleotides not matched to a gene: 3. In germline, CDR1 is SGHDT, CDR2 YYEEEE. The CDR3 loop reads CASSSTGAYGYTF. DNA of the CDR3: TGTGCCAGCAGCTCCACAGGGGCCTATGGCTACACCTTC.

This clone was counted a single time. V gene TRBV7-8 combines with J gene TRBJ2-1; D gene unclear. The germline gives CDR1 SGHVS, CDR2 FQNEAQ. V gave up 1 base and J gave up 6 bases, with 7 bases separating them. The CDR3 has 13 residues. CDR3 sequence: CASSLGLTNEQFF. In DNA form, the CDR3 reads TGTGCCAGCAGCTTAGGGCTCACCAATGAGCAGTTCTTC.

V gene TRBV11-2 combines with J gene TRBJ2-2; perhaps TRBD2 as D (7 bases). The CDR3 runs 17 residues. Germline V CDR1 and CDR2: SGHAT, FQNNGV. V lost 4 bases and J lost 5, with 20 bases in between. The DNA of the CDR3 is TGTGCCAGCAGCTGGCCTACGGGGGGCGCAGAAACCGGGGAGCTGTTTTTT. It encodes CASSWPTGGAETGELFF. Full variable domain (outside the CDR3, taken from reference TRBV11-2 and TRBJ2-2): EAGVAQSPRYKIIEKRQSVAFWCNPISGHATLYWYQQILGQGPKLLIQFQNNGVVDDSQLPKDRFSAERLKGVDSTLKIQPAKLEDSAVYLCASSWPTGGAETGELFFGEGSRLTVL.

CDR3 sequence reads: CASSVLSRVRNTEAFF. CDR3 nucleotides: TGTGCCAGTAGTGTTCTTTCTAGGGTGAGGAACACTGAAGCTTTCTTT. The chain has TRBV19 and TRBJ1-1, with D unclear. CDR1 and CDR2 (germline): LNHDA, SQIVND (reference sequence). The CDR3 has 16 amino acids. The V end lost 5 bases, the J end lost 1 base, and 17 bases lay between the germline ends.

This clone was detected a few times. The J gene is TRBJ1-1, the V gene TRBV2; 7 bases line up with TRBD1. The CDR3 is 14 residues long. In germline, CDR1 is SNHLY, CDR2 FYNNEI. After removal of 6 bases from V and 5 bases from J, the junction contained 9 bases not matched to a gene. The chain's CDR3 is CASRGRQGRTEAFF. The CDR3 coding sequence is TGTGCCAGCAGGGGCAGACAGGGAAGAACTGAAGCTTTCTTT.

CDR3 in DNA: TGCAGTGCTAGGGGTGATGGCTACACCTTC. It translates to CSARGDGYTF. The genes are TRBV20-1 and TRBJ1-2; D remains ambiguous. Trimming stripped 3 bases from V and 6 bases from J, with 5 bases between. Germline CDR1 is DFQATT and CDR2 is SNEGSKA (reference sequence). The CDR3 runs 10 residues.

The V call is TRBV5-1, the J call TRBJ2-7; a weak D match, TRBD1 (5 bases). Trimming stripped 4 bases from V and 6 bases from J, with 14 bases between. This CDR3 has 13 amino acids. Germline CDR1 reads SGHRS; CDR2 reads YFSETQ. CDR3 bases: TGCGCCAGCAGCCTGGCCCAGGGTCGCGAGCAGTACTTC. Its protein product is CASSLAQGREQYF.

This clone was seen only a few times. This chain connects TRBV19 to TRBJ1-2; D unresolved. CDR3 length equals 14 residues. Per germline, CDR1 LNHDA and CDR2 SQIVND (reference sequence). The germline V and J ends were trimmed by 2 bases and 6 bases, with 13 bases remaining between them. CDR3 residues: CASSINAGKDGYTF. The CDR3 region has the DNA TGTGCCAGTAGTATAAATGCAGGCAAAGATGGCTACACCTTC.

Judged by abundance, this clone is medium-sized (0.01 to 0.1%). J is TRBJ1-3 and V is TRBV5-4, with D possibly being TRBD1 (5 bases). Germline CDR1 is SGHNT and CDR2 is YYREEE (reference sequence). The CDR3 sequence is 13 residues long. Trimming pared 3 bases from V and 3 bases from J, leaving 7 bases between. The CDR3 loop reads CASSSGGGNTIYF. The CDR3 bases are TGTGCCAGCAGCTCGGGGGGTGGAAACACCATATATTTT.

The chain recombines TRBV10-2 with TRBJ2-7; perhaps TRBD2 as D (6 bases). The CDR3 loop spans 14 amino acids. The germline V gene encodes CDR1 WSHSY and CDR2 SAAADI. The V and J ends lost 4 bases and 7 bases respectively, with 17 bases between them. CDR3 loop: CASSVGQFGGEQYF. The CDR3 coding sequence is TGCGCCAGCAGTGTCGGCCAATTTGGGGGGGAGCAGTACTTC.

This chain joins TRBV5-4 and TRBJ1-2, with 8 positions matching TRBD1. V was clipped by 4 bases and J by 0 bases; unmatched bases: 5. Germline lookup yields CDR1 SGHNT and CDR2 YYREEE (reference sequence). The CDR3 length is 15 residues. The CDR3 sequence: CASSLRTGSNYGYTF. In nucleotides, the CDR3 is TGTGCCAGCAGCCTAAGGACAGGGTCTAACTATGGCTACACCTTC.

The chain recombines TRBV5-4 with TRBJ2-6; unclear D gene. V lost 3 bases, J lost 2 bases, and 9 bases lay in between. This CDR3 has 15 amino acids. Germline CDR1 and CDR2: SGHNT and YYREEE (reference sequence). CDR3 loop: CASSSTWAGANVLTF. In DNA, the CDR3 is TGTGCCAGCAGCTCAACATGGGCTGGGGCCAACGTCCTGACTTTC.

The rearrangement links TRBV7-8 to TRBJ2-3; 10 bases line up with TRBD1. The trim removed 5 bases at V and 2 bases at J, leaving 4 bases unmatched. CDR1 and CDR2 (germline): SGHVS, FQNEAQ. There are 15 residues in the CDR3. CDR3 region: CASSADRGHTDTQYF. As DNA, the CDR3 is TGTGCCAGCAGCGCTGACAGGGGGCACACAGATACGCAGTATTTT.

Worth noting for this clone: The sample contains more than one DNA sequence encoding this CDR3. This chain connects TRBV18 to TRBJ2-7, with 8 bases matching TRBD1. Germline V CDR1 and CDR2: KGHSH, LQKENI. V was clipped by 3 bases and J by 1 base; unmatched bases: 2. The CDR3 runs to 14 residues. The CDR3 reads CASSPGTGSYEQYF. The CDR3 nucleotides are TGTGCCAGCTCACCCGGGACAGGTTCCTACGAGCAGTACTTC.

The chain couples TRBV27 to TRBJ1-1; unclear D gene. The CDR3 totals 11 residues. V was clipped by 1 base and J by 11 bases, with 8 bases between them. CDR1 is MNHEY and CDR2 is SMNVEV in the germline V gene (reference sequence). The CDR3 region is CASSLYGVAFF. CDR3 bases: TGTGCCAGCAGTTTATACGGGGTGGCTTTCTTT.

The chain recombines TRBV4-3 with TRBJ1-3; possible D gene TRBD1, 6 bases. The CDR3 length is 15 residues. V was clipped by 5 bases and J by 2 bases, with 13 bases between them. Germline V CDR1 and CDR2: LGHNA, YSLEER. The DNA of the CDR3 is TGCGCCAGCAGCGCAGGGGCCGGACCTGGAAACACCATATATTTT. Its translation: CASSAGAGPGNTIYF.

The chain employs TRBV7-9 and TRBJ2-7; D call uncertain. The CDR3 covers 12 residues. Trimming removed 1 base at V and 4 bases at J, with 5 bases between. Germline CDR1 is SEHNR and CDR2 is FQNEAQ (reference sequence). In DNA form, the CDR3 reads TGTGCCAGCAGCTTAGGAAGTTACGAGCAGTACTTC. Its protein product is CASSLGSYEQYF.

The table lists this clone with a few counts. The chain has TRBV7-9 and TRBJ1-2; D gene ambiguous. CDR1 is SEHNR and CDR2 is FQNEAQ in the germline V gene (reference sequence). The CDR3 runs 12 residues. With 4 bases removed from V and 4 bases from J, the gap between germline ends came to 7 bases. The CDR3 nucleotides read TGTGCCAGCAGCTCGAGAATCTATGGCTACACCTTC. It is translated as CASSSRIYGYTF.

V is TRBV6-1 and J is TRBJ1-1, with D uncertain. Germline V CDR1 and CDR2: MNHNS, SASEGT. V was pared by 10 bases and J by 2 bases, with 8 bases between. The CDR3 runs to 11 residues. The CDR3 is CATWINTEAFF. Here the CDR3 DNA reads TGTGCCACCTGGATTAACACTGAAGCTTTCTTT.

The sample holds a few counts of this clone. J is TRBJ2-1 and V is TRBV2; a possible D gene is TRBD1 (5 bases). The CDR3 spans 15 residues. Trimming took 6 bases from V and 2 from J, leaving 14 bases between them. Germline V CDR1 and CDR2: SNHLY, FYNNEI. CDR3 protein: CASSADRATYNEQFF. CDR3 in DNA: TGTGCCAGCAGCGCTGACAGAGCCACCTACAATGAGCAGTTCTTC.

Of note for this clone: Compared with germline, one end of the junction differs, possibly owing to a read error. This sequence joins TRBV6-6 and TRBJ2-4; D is unresolved. The CDR3 contains 12 residues. CDR1 is MNHNY and CDR2 is SVGAGI in the germline V gene (reference sequence). CDR3 amino acids: CASSDIMGSPSF. The CDR3 DNA reads as TGTGCCAGCAGCGACATCATGGGGTCCCCGTCCTTC.

CDR3: CASSERGVSTGELFF. As DNA, the CDR3 is TGTGCCAGCAGTGAACGGGGGGTATCGACCGGGGAGCTGTTTTTT. The chain uses TRBV2 and TRBJ2-2; 7 bases map to TRBD2. Germline assignment: CDR1 SNHLY and CDR2 FYNNEI. This CDR3 is 15 amino acids long. The ends lost 2 bases at V and 5 bases at J; junction bases unmatched: 5.

The chain carries TRBV2 and TRBJ1-5, with D possibly TRBD1 on 6 matching bases. Germline V gene sequence: CDR1 SNHLY, CDR2 FYNNEI. CDR3 length: 16 residues. Trimming stripped 0 bases from V and 4 bases from J, with 13 bases between. CDR3 in amino acids: CASSEAKIGGNQPQHF. In DNA form, the CDR3 reads TGTGCCAGCAGTGAAGCGAAGATAGGGGGGAATCAGCCCCAGCATTTT.

The genes are TRBV28 and TRBJ2-1; D uncertain. The CDR3 sequence is 12 residues long. V lost 3 bases and J lost 10, with 10 bases in between. Per the germline V gene, CDR1 is MDHEN and CDR2 is SYDVKM. CDR3 nucleotide sequence: TGTGCCAGCAGTTTCTCCCCCCGGGAGCAGTTCTTC. It encodes CASSFSPREQFF.

The J gene is TRBJ2-3, the V gene TRBV6-6, with D hard to call. CDR3 length: 16 residues. V lost 0 bases and J lost 0, with 10 bases in between. CDR1 is MNHNY, CDR2 SVGAGI, per germline (reference sequence). CDR3 nucleotide sequence: TGTGCCAGCAGTTACTCGAGTGCAGGAAGCACAGATACGCAGTATTTT. The encoded protein is CASSYSSAGSTDTQYF.

The genes are TRBV5-1 and TRBJ2-2; D uncertain. CDR1 is SGHRS and CDR2 is YFSETQ in the germline V gene. The CDR3 spans 14 residues. The V gene lost 4 bases and the J gene lost 0 bases, with 7 bases spanning the gap. The CDR3 nucleotides read TGCGCCAGCAGCCCCCGCACGAACACCGGGGAGCTGTTTTTT. Its protein is CASSPRTNTGELFF.

The chain links TRBV5-1 to TRBJ1-6; the match to TRBD1 covers 7 bases. The CDR3 sequence is 15 residues long. CDR1 and CDR2 (germline): SGHRS, YFSETQ. The trim removed 4 bases at V and 7 bases at J, leaving 8 bases unmatched. CDR3 amino acids: CASSEGAFTNSPLHF. CDR3 sequence (DNA): TGCGCCAGCAGCGAGGGGGCCTTCACCAATTCACCCCTCCACTTT.

This rearrangement joins TRBV7-9 to TRBJ1-4; D possibly corresponds to TRBD1 (6 bases). The CDR3 sequence is 15 residues long. Per germline, CDR1 SEHNR and CDR2 FQNEAQ (reference sequence). Deletions cut 1 base from V and 8 bases from J, with 14 bases between. The CDR3 region has the DNA TGTGCCAGCAGCTTAGAAATGGGGGCGGGCGAAAAACTGTTTTTT. This gives the protein CASSLEMGAGEKLFF. Together with reference TRBV7-9 and TRBJ1-4, the CDR3 gives the full variable domain: DTGVSQNPRHKITKRGQNVTFRCDPISEHNRLYWYRQTLGQGPEFLTYFQNEAQLEKSRLLSDRFSAERPKGSFSTLEIQRTEQGDSAMYLCASSLEMGAGEKLFFGSGTQLSVL.

The genes are TRBV6-4 and TRBJ2-1; tentative D call: TRBD2 (6 bases). This CDR3 spans 13 amino acids. CDR1 MRHNA and CDR2 SNTAGT come from the germline V gene. The ends were cut back, 2 bases at V and 6 bases at J, with 8 bases in the middle. This CDR3 is CASSDGDSNEQFF. CDR3 bases: TGTGCCAGCAGTGACGGGGACTCCAATGAGCAGTTCTTC.

V usage is TRBV2 and J usage is TRBJ1-6; tentatively, D is TRBD1 (5 bases). Germline-derived CDR1 and CDR2 are SNHLY and FYNNEI. The CDR3 length is 15 residues. The V end lost 7 bases, the J end lost 8 bases, and 18 bases lay between the germline ends. CDR3 amino acids: CASMPLQGSDSPLHF. CDR3 sequence (DNA): TGTGCCAGCATGCCACTCCAGGGTAGTGATTCACCCCTCCACTTT.